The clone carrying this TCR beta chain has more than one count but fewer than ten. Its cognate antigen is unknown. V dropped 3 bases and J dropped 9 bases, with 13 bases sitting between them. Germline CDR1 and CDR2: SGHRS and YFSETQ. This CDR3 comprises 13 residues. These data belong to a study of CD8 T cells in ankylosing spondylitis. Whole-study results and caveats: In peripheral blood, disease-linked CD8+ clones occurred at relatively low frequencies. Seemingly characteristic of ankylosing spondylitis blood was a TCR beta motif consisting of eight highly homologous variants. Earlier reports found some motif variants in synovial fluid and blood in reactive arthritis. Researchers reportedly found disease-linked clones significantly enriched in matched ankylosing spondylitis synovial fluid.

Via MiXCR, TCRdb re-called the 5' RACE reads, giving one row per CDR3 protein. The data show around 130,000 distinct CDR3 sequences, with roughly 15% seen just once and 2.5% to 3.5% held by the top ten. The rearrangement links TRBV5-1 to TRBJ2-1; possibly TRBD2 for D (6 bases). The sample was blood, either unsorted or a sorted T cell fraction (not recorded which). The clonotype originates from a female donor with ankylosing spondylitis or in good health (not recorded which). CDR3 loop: CASSYGMGGEQFF. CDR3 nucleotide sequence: TGCGCCAGCAGCTATGGGATGGGGGGTGAGCAGTTCTTC.